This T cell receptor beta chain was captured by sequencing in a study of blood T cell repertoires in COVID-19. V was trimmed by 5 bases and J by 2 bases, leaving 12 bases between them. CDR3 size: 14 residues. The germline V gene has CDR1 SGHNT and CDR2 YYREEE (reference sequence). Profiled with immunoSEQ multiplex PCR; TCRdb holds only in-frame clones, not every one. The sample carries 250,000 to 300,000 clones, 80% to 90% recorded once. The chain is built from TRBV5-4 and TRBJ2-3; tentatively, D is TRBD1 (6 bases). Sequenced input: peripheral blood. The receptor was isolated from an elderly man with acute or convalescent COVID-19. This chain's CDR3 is CASRSDSNTDTQYF. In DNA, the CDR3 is TGTGCCAGCAGATCGGACAGCAACACAGATACGCAGTATTTT.